This record concerns one TCR beta chain sequence. Profiled with immunoSEQ multiplex PCR; TCRdb holds only in-frame clones, not every one. Among hundreds of thousands of clones listed, around 77% were seen once. The CDR3 totals 20 residues. The ends lost 0 bases at V and 2 bases at J; junction bases unmatched: 19. This entry is derived from a study of shared clonotypes between healthy human individuals. Material: PBMCs. J is TRBJ1-2 and V is TRBV5-3, with TRBD1 matching 7 bases. Being an ORF, TRBV5-3 has a function that is uncertain. The origin of this receptor is a woman between 40 and 50 years old in good health. Some clones in this sample may be carry-over from other donors' samples. The CDR3 coding sequence is TGTGCCAGAAGCTTGGGAGGGACAGCCAAAGGGCTAATTCGCAACTATGGCTACACCTTC. It translates to CARSLGGTAKGLIRNYGYTF.